A single sample is the source of the 9 T cell receptor beta chains below, sequenced in a study of T-cell reconstitution after alpha-beta-depleted transplantation in children. As it was prepared, the TCRbeta library received unique molecular identifiers. TCRdb re-analysed the PCR reads in MiXCR, keeping a single row per CDR3 protein. The sample consists of about 610,000 distinct CDR3 sequences, about 10% of them appearing once. Sequenced here: PBMCs from the stem cell graft donor, sampled from the stem cell graft. All receptors come from a human donor who donated a stem cell graft to a child with acute myeloid leukemia.

The sample holds a few counts of this clonotype. The V call is TRBV7-6, the J call TRBJ2-1; 12 bases map to TRBD2. Germline CDR1 reads SGHVS; CDR2 reads FNYEAQ. The CDR3 has 16 amino acids. Trimming removed 5 bases from V and 3 bases from J; junction bases left unmatched: 5. This CDR3 reads CASSEGLAGFYNEQFF. In nucleotides, the CDR3 is TGTGCCAGCAGCGAGGGACTAGCGGGCTTCTACAATGAGCAGTTCTTC.

The gene calls are TRBV12-3 or TRBV12-4 and TRBJ1-2; TRBD1 might be the D (5 bases). CDR3 length equals 16 residues. V lost 5 bases to trimming and J lost 1 base, with 17 bases between them. The CDR3 DNA follows: TGTGCCAGCAGTGGGCCGGGATGGGACTTTAACTATGGCTACACCTTC. This gives the protein CASSGPGWDFNYGYTF.

This clonotype turned up a few times. V gene TRBV5-1 combines with J gene TRBJ2-2; D is undetermined. V lost 6 bases and J lost 3, with 12 bases in between. The CDR3 runs to 14 residues. Germline V gene data show CDR1 as SGHRS and CDR2 as YFSETQ. The CDR3 DNA is TGCGCCAGCACCCGGACCCCAGACACCGGGGAGCTGTTTTTT. Translated: CASTRTPDTGELFF.

The J gene is TRBJ2-7, the V gene TRBV29-1, with 7 bases identical to TRBD1. Germline V gives CDR1 SQVTM, CDR2 ANQGSEA. Trimming cost V 4 bases and J 4 bases; bases outside gene matches: 7. The CDR3 has 13 residues. CDR3 in amino acids: CSVAWDSLYEQYF. The CDR3 DNA reads TGCAGCGTTGCCTGGGACAGCCTTTACGAGCAGTACTTC.

At least ten counts were recorded for this clonotype. The V call is TRBV10-3, the J call TRBJ2-2; D could derive from TRBD1 or TRBD2 (5 bases each). The V gene's germline CDR1 is ENHRY and CDR2 SYGVKD. Trimming took off 3 bases at V and 2 bases at J, with 10 bases between the two ends. This CDR3 spans 15 amino acids. The CDR3 is CAISDRRDNTGELFF. CDR3 sequence (DNA): TGTGCCATCAGTGATCGCAGGGACAACACCGGGGAGCTGTTTTTT.

The chain is built from TRBV28 and TRBJ1-5, with 9 bases aligning to TRBD1. The CDR3 has 17 residues. The junction had 11 bases not matched to a gene; V was cut back by 5 bases and J by 3 bases. Germline V gene lookup returns CDR1 MDHEN and CDR2 SYDVKM. CDR3 bases: TGTGCCAGCAGTGCCTGGGAGGGACAGGGTTCCAATCAGCCCCAGCATTTT. This codes for CASSAWEGQGSNQPQHF.

This clonotype occurred a few times. The chain recombines TRBV20-1 with TRBJ2-3; perhaps TRBD2 as D (5 bases). Trimming shortened V by 3 bases and J by 6 bases, and 13 bases separated the two germline ends. The CDR3 extends over 13 amino acids. The germline gives CDR1 DFQATT, CDR2 SNEGSKA (reference sequence). In nucleotides, the CDR3 is TGCAGTGCTAGCCCTACTAGAGCCGATACGCAGTATTTT. Its protein is CSASPTRADTQYF.

This clonotype was observed a few times. The V and J genes are TRBV14 and TRBJ1-3; D is possibly TRBD1 (5 bases). CDR1 SGHDN and CDR2 FVKESK come from the germline V gene. The length of the CDR3 is 20 residues. V was pared by 3 bases and J by 0 bases, with 24 bases between. The CDR3 coding sequence is TGTGCCAGCAGCCAGGCTGAAACGGGACGCATAAAGCCCTCTGGAAACACCATATATTTT. It is translated as CASSQAETGRIKPSGNTIYF.

This clonotype occurred many times. The chain links TRBV29-1 to TRBJ2-3, with 7 nucleotides matching TRBD2. The CDR3 is 13 residues long. V dropped 5 bases and J dropped 2; count of bases not matched to a gene: 4. Germline lookup yields CDR1 SQVTM and CDR2 ANQGSEA. The CDR3 loop reads CSVTSVTTDTQYF. The CDR3 DNA is TGCAGCGTTACTAGCGTAACCACAGATACGCAGTATTTT.